The rows below give T cell receptor beta chains drawn from one sample of a study of blood T cell repertoires in COVID-19. Sequenced by immunoSEQ multiplex PCR; TCRdb stores in-frame clones only, minus some. The repertoire holds approximately 270,000 clones, with about nine tenths as singletons. Sequencing input: PBMCs or T cells enriched from blood (not recorded which). These receptors originate from a man aged 35 to 55 who had recovered from COVID-19. The CDR3 runs from the conserved cysteine through the conserved F or W. Each record gives: J gene, V gene, clone size, D gene, CDR3 protein, CDR3 DNA. The D gene is left open where the match is weak. Clone size is shown for a subset of rows, as once, few, many or a class of expanded clone.

TRBJ1-6	TRBV11-2	few	TRBD1	CASSLIKGQGGSPLHF	TGTGCCAGCAGCTTAATAAAGGGACAGGGTGGGTCACCCCTCCACTTT
TRBJ1-2	TRBV7-8	once	TRBD1	CASSLAQGGGREGYTF	TGTGCCAGCAGCTTGGCGCAGGGGGGCGGTAGAGAAGGCTACACCTTC
TRBJ1-1	TRBV30	NA	NA	CAWSPGARDTEAFF	TGTGCCTGGAGTCCCGGAGCGAGGGACACTGAAGCTTTCTTT
TRBJ1-1	TRBV29-1	few	NA	CSVSGLSTEAFF	TGCAGCGTGTCCGGGTTATCCACTGAAGCTTTCTTT
TRBJ1-1	TRBV9	NA	TRBD1	CASSVTGRPTEAFF	TGTGCCAGCAGCGTGACAGGGCGCCCCACTGAAGCTTTCTTT
TRBJ1-1	TRBV6-5	NA	NA	CASSYTEGEAFF	TGTGCCAGCAGTTATACAGAAGGTGAAGCTTTCTTT
TRBJ2-6	TRBV5-1	NA	NA	CASSFPLVGNVLTF	TGCGCCAGCAGCTTCCCCCTGGTCGGCAACGTCCTGACTTTC
TRBJ2-7	TRBV13	many	NA	CASSFSPRYEQYF	TGTGCCAGCAGCTTTTCCCCTCGGTACGAGCAGTACTTC
TRBJ1-5	TRBV19	NA	NA	CASSKAGYSNQPQHF	TGTGCCAGTAGTAAGGCAGGGTATAGCAATCAGCCCCAGCATTTT
TRBJ2-5	TRBV3-1/TRBV3-2	NA	NA	CASSPWGAAREETQYF	TGTGCCAGCAGCCCTTGGGGAGCGGCGCGAGAAGAGACCCAGTACTTC
TRBJ2-1	TRBV3-1/TRBV3-2	NA	NA	CASSSDRNRDEQFF	TGTGCCAGCAGCTCCGACAGGAATCGGGATGAGCAGTTCTTC
TRBJ1-5	TRBV6-1	NA	NA	CASSEAGSEWPQHF	TGTGCCAGCAGTGAAGCGGGGAGTGAATGGCCCCAGCATTTT
TRBJ2-7	TRBV2	NA	NA	CASSESGEWGYEQYF	TGTGCCAGCAGTGAAAGCGGTGAATGGGGCTACGAGCAGTACTTC
TRBJ1-1	TRBV5-4	NA	NA	CASSHREGMNTEAFF	TGTGCCAGCAGCCACAGGGAGGGGATGAACACTGAAGCTTTCTTT
TRBJ2-7	TRBV6-2/TRBV6-3	NA	NA	CASSFGLPYEQYF	TGTGCCAGCAGTTTCGGACTTCCCTACGAGCAGTACTTC
TRBJ1-6	TRBV30	NA	NA	CAWRREGNSPLHF	TGTGCCTGGCGCAGGGAAGGCAATTCACCCCTCCACTTT
TRBJ1-2	TRBV18	NA	TRBD1	CASSPGTGGDGEYGYTF	TGTGCCAGCTCACCAGGGACAGGGGGCGACGGCGAATATGGCTACACCTTC
TRBJ1-2	TRBV25-1	NA	NA	CASSEGQPYGYTF	TGTGCCAGCAGTGAAGGGCAGCCCTATGGCTACACCTTC
TRBJ1-3	TRBV19	NA	NA	CASLLRNTIYF	TGTGCCAGCCTACTACGAAACACCATATATTTT
TRBJ1-1	TRBV12-3/TRBV12-4	NA	TRBD1	CASSGTGATEAFF	TGTGCCAGCAGTGGGACAGGGGCCACTGAAGCTTTCTTT
TRBJ1-3	TRBV9	few	TRBD1	CASSKQGGSGNTIYF	TGTGCCAGCAGCAAACAGGGGGGCTCTGGAAACACCATATATTTT
TRBJ2-1	TRBV7-2	NA	NA	CASSLSRGNEQFF	TGTGCCAGCAGCCTCTCGCGGGGCAATGAGCAGTTCTTC
TRBJ1-2	TRBV14	NA	NA	CASSNRVAPYGYTF	TGTGCCAGCAGCAACCGGGTCGCCCCCTATGGCTACACCTTC
TRBJ1-1	TRBV27	NA	NA	CASSLSRNTEAFF	TGTGCCAGCAGTTTAAGCCGGAACACTGAAGCTTTCTTT
TRBJ2-2	TRBV29-1	NA	NA	CSVQLANTGELFF	TGCAGCGTTCAGCTAGCGAACACCGGGGAGCTGTTTTTT
TRBJ1-5	TRBV19	NA	TRBD1	CASSVDREVNQPQHF	TGTGCCAGTAGTGTCGACAGGGAGGTCAATCAGCCCCAGCATTTT
TRBJ1-1	TRBV6-2/TRBV6-3	NA	NA	CASSLPEGHRAEAFF	TGTGCCAGCAGCCTCCCCGAGGGACATCGGGCTGAAGCTTTCTTT
TRBJ2-7	TRBV28	NA	NA	CASRPGAGRSYEQYF	TGTGCCAGCAGGCCCGGGGCAGGGAGGTCCTACGAGCAGTACTTC
TRBJ2-5	TRBV18	NA	TRBD1	CASSPSWDRQETQYF	TGTGCCAGCTCACCGTCGTGGGACAGGCAGGAGACCCAGTACTTC
TRBJ2-1	TRBV19	NA	TRBD2	CASSIVIAGHNEQFF	TGTGCCAGTAGTATTGTTATAGCGGGGCACAATGAGCAGTTCTTC
TRBJ2-1	TRBV21-1	NA	NA	CASSPRWDRPHNEQFF	TGTGCCAGCAGCCCCCGCTGGGACAGGCCTCACAATGAGCAGTTCTTC
TRBJ2-3	TRBV5-4	NA	TRBD2	CASSPGTSSASTDTQYF	TGTGCCAGCAGCCCGGGGACTAGCTCCGCTAGCACAGATACGCAGTATTTT
TRBJ2-5	TRBV27	once	TRBD1	CASSPRPGGSETQYF	TGTGCCAGCAGTCCACGACCAGGGGGATCGGAGACCCAGTACTTC